Only one count was recorded for the clone carrying this TCR beta chain. The sample comes from a study of patients and donors after allogeneic stem cell transplantation. This CDR3 has 15 residues. V was trimmed by 6 bases and J by 5 bases, leaving 19 bases between them. From the RT-PCR reads, TCRdb called clonotypes with MiXCR, one entry per CDR3 protein. The table includes 200,000 to 250,000 distinct CDR3 sequences, about 14% detected once. The J gene is TRBJ2-5, the V gene TRBV12-3 or TRBV12-4; possible D gene TRBD1, 6 bases. The TCR originated in a human donor who was either an allogeneic HSCT recipient or a stem cell or donor lymphocyte infusion donor (not recorded which). It is not recorded whose cells these are; they may come from a transplant donor. What was sequenced was blood, either unsorted or a sorted T cell fraction (not recorded which). The CDR3 loop is CASSWGHGRLETQYF. CDR3 bases: TGTGCCAGCAGCTGGGGACATGGGCGTCTGGAGACCCAGTACTTC.